This T cell receptor (beta chain) was recorded in a study of cytomegalovirus exposure and HLA in healthy donors. Sequencing used immunoSEQ multiplex PCR; TCRdb keeps in-frame clones, though not all of them. The sample has around 300,000 clones; approximately 83% are singletons. Study-wide findings and caveats: High sensitivity and specificity were reportedly achieved when the classifier diagnosed cytomegalovirus status. In vitro work confirmed that a few CMV-associated chains recognize CMV antigens. Cytomegalovirus-associated TCR beta chains were listed, numbering 150 to 200. Later, an analysis found that TCR clusters from the first cohort tended to co-occur in the 120 validation repertoires.

Comments on this clone: Its antigen is still unknown.

The receptor's source is a young woman in good health and CMV-seronegative. The sequenced sample was PBMCs.

The CDR3 sequence: CASSPRGRSYNEQFF. The CDR3 bases are TGTGCCAGCAGCCCTAGAGGGCGCTCCTACAATGAGCAGTTCTTC. The J gene is TRBJ2-1, the V gene TRBV27, with D maybe TRBD2 (5 bases). V was clipped by 6 bases and J by 0 bases, with 12 bases between them. This CDR3 is 15 amino acids long. Germline V lookup: CDR1 MNHEY, CDR2 SMNVEV (reference sequence).